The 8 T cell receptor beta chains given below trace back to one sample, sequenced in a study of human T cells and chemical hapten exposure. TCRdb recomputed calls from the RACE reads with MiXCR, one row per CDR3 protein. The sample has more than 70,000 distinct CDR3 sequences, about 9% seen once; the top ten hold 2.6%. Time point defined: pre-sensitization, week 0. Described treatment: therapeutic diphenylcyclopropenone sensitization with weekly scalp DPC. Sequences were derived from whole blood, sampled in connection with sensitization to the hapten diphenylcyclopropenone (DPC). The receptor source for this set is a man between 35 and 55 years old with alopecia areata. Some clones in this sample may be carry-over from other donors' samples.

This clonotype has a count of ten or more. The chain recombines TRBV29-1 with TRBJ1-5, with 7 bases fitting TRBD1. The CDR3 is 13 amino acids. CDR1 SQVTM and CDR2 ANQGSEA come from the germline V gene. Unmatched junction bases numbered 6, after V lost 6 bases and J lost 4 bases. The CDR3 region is CSVGGQDNQPQHF. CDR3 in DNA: TGCAGCGTGGGCGGACAGGATAATCAGCCCCAGCATTTT.

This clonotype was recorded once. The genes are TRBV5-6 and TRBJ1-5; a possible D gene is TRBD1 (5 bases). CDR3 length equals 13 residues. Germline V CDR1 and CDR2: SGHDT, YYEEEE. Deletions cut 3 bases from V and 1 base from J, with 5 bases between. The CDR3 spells CASSWGSNQPQHF. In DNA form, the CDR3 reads TGTGCCAGCAGCTGGGGGAGCAATCAGCCCCAGCATTTT.

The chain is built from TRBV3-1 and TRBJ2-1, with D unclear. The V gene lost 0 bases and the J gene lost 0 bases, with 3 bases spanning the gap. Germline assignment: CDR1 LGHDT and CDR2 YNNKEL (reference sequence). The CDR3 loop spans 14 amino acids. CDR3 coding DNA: TGTGCCAGCAGCCAAGATAGCTCCTACAATGAGCAGTTCTTC. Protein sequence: CASSQDSSYNEQFF.

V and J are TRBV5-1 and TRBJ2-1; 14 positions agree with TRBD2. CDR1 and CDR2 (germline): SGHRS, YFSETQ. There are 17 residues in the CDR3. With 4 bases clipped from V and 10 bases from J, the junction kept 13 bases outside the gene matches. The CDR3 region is CASSTGTSGSGGEEQFF. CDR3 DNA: TGCGCCAGCAGCACCGGGACTAGCGGGAGTGGGGGAGAGGAGCAGTTCTTC.

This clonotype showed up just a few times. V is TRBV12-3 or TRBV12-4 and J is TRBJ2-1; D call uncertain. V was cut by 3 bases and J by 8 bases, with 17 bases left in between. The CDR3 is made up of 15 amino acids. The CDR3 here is CASSFVLLTWDEQFF. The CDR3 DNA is TGTGCCAGCAGTTTCGTACTGCTAACCTGGGATGAGCAGTTCTTC.

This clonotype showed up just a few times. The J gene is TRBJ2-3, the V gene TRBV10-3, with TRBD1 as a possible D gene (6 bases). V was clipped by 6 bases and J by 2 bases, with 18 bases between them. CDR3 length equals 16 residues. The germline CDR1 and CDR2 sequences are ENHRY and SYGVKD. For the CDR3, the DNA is TGTGCCATCAGCCACGGCGACAGGTCCTTCACAGATACGCAGTATTTT. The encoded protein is CAISHGDRSFTDTQYF.

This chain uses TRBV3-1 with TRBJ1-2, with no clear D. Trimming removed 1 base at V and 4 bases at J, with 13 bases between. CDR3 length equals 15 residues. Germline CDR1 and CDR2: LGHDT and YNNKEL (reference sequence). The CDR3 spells CASSQADLPLYGYTF. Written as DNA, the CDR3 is TGTGCCAGCAGCCAAGCGGACTTACCCCTCTATGGCTACACCTTC.

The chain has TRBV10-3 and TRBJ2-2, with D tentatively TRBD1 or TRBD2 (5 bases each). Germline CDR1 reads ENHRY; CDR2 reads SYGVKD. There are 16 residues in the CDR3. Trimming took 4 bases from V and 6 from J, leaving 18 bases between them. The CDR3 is CAISGYGRGTAGELFF. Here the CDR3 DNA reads TGTGCCATCAGTGGCTACGGAAGAGGGACGGCCGGGGAGCTGTTTTTT.